The present T cell receptor (beta chain) was sequenced within a study of blood T cell repertoires in COVID-19. As for the study in general: The United States, Italy and Spain supplied acute and convalescent COVID-19 samples.

Germline assignment: CDR1 KGHSH and CDR2 LQKENI. V lost 1 base and J lost 4; bases outside the gene matches: 9. There are 18 residues in the CDR3. Methods used by the authors: Amplified reference gene primers provided the basis for estimating nucleated cell counts. TCRdb's table, derived via immunoSEQ multiplex PCR, lists solely in-frame clones and lacks some. Clone size and V and J calls were adopted from that table, with D and trimming inferred from the DNA. The sample shows 300,000 to 350,000 clones, 88% of them seen only once. The sequencing input was PBMCs or T cells enriched from blood (not recorded which). The V and J genes are TRBV18 and TRBJ2-3; 12 bases fit TRBD2. This TCR came from a young man who had recovered from COVID-19. The CDR3 sequence is CASSPLGLAGFQSDTQYF. DNA for the CDR3: TGTGCCAGCTCACCACTTGGACTAGCGGGGTTTCAGTCAGATACGCAGTATTTT.